The 32 T cell receptor beta chains given below trace back to one sample, sequenced in a study of radiotherapy plus CTLA-4 blockade in lung cancer. Only in-frame clones appear in the TCRdb table, and some are missing; sequencing was by immunoSEQ multiplex PCR. The sample records more than 75,000 clones, roughly 80% being singletons. The source material was peripheral blood, sampled from a patient treated with radiotherapy plus ipilimumab. The receptors shown here come from a human donor with non-small cell lung cancer that progressed on radiotherapy plus ipilimumab.

V usage is TRBV6-6 and J usage is TRBJ2-7; 7 positions match TRBD1. The CDR3 has 14 residues. Unmatched junction bases numbered 12, after V lost 4 bases and J lost 9 bases. Germline CDR1 reads MNHNY; CDR2 reads SVGAGI (reference sequence). This CDR3 is CASSSDRQLAGQYF. CDR3 in DNA: TGTGCCAGCAGTTCGGACAGGCAACTCGCCGGGCAGTACTTC.

The V and J genes are TRBV6-5 and TRBJ1-4, with D unclear. Germline V gene lookup returns CDR1 MNHEY and CDR2 SVGAGI. Trimming removed 9 bases from V and 4 bases from J, with 6 bases in between. This CDR3 contains 11 residues. This CDR3 is CASHNNEKLFF. The CDR3 DNA reads as TGTGCCAGTCACAATAATGAAAAACTGTTTTTT.

The V call is TRBV2, the J call TRBJ2-5; a possible D gene is TRBD2 (6 bases). Trimming removed 10 bases at V and 7 bases at J, with 22 bases between. The CDR3 runs to 14 residues. Germline V lookup: CDR1 SNHLY, CDR2 FYNNEI. CDR3 sequence (DNA): TGTGCCACTGGAGGGCGCGAGCCCTTAGGGACCCAGTACTTC. Translated, it gives CATGGREPLGTQYF. The variable domain in full, completed from reference TRBV2 and TRBJ2-5, reads EPEVTQTPSHQVTQMGQEVILRCVPISNHLYFYWYRQILGQKVEFLVSFYNNEISEKSEIFDDQFSVERPDGSNFTLKIRSTKLEDSAMYFCATGGREPLGTQYFGPGTRLLVL.

This rearrangement joins TRBV28 to TRBJ2-5; D is unresolved. Germline CDR1 is MDHEN and CDR2 is SYDVKM. The germline V and J ends were trimmed by 1 base and 5 bases, with 8 bases remaining between them. The CDR3 has 13 residues. The CDR3 loop is CASSLFSGETQYF. The CDR3 region has the DNA TGTGCCAGCAGTTTATTCAGTGGGGAGACCCAGTACTTC.

This clone showed up just once. The chain employs TRBV6-5 and TRBJ1-4, with D possibly matching TRBD1 (5 bases). The CDR3 length is 14 residues. Germline lookup yields CDR1 MNHEY and CDR2 SVGAGI. Trimming left V 5 bases short and J 5 bases short, with 12 bases between. CDR3 in amino acids: CASSEVGANEKLFF. CDR3 coding DNA: TGTGCCAGCAGTGAAGTCGGGGCGAATGAAAAACTGTTTTTT.

The V gene is TRBV29-1, the J gene TRBJ2-3, with D possibly being TRBD1 (5 bases). The CDR3 has 14 residues. Germline V gene data show CDR1 as SQVTM and CDR2 as ANQGSEA. V lost 3 bases and J 3 bases, leaving 13 bases between the germline ends. The CDR3 bases are TGCAGCGTTGATGAAGGGGATGTTACAGATACGCAGTATTTT. Its protein is CSVDEGDVTDTQYF.

CDR3 protein: CASSFGTGGRGNTIYF. The CDR3 DNA follows: TGTGCCAGCAGTTTTGGGACAGGGGGCAGAGGAAACACCATATATTTT. The V call is TRBV28, the J call TRBJ1-3; TRBD1 agrees at 12 bases. Per the germline V gene, CDR1 is MDHEN and CDR2 is SYDVKM. J lost 4 bases, V lost 3 bases, and 4 bases had no gene match. The CDR3 has 16 amino acids.

This chain connects TRBV7-9 to TRBJ1-4; D possibly corresponds to TRBD1 (5 bases). CDR3 length: 13 amino acids. The germline CDR1 and CDR2 sequences are SEHNR and FQNEAQ (reference sequence). V was trimmed by 3 bases and J by 5 bases, leaving 7 bases between them. The CDR3 DNA sequence: TGTGCCAGCAGCTTCCCAGGGAATGAAAAACTGTTTTTT. Residues: CASSFPGNEKLFF. The full variable domain, rest sourced from reference TRBV7-9 and TRBJ1-4, is DTGVSQNPRHKITKRGQNVTFRCDPISEHNRLYWYRQTLGQGPEFLTYFQNEAQLEKSRLLSDRFSAERPKGSFSTLEIQRTEQGDSAMYLCASSFPGNEKLFFGSGTQLSVL.

The chain has TRBV29-1 and TRBJ2-5, with 9 bases lining up with TRBD2. This CDR3 region has 13 residues. Germline lookup yields CDR1 SQVTM and CDR2 ANQGSEA. V was pared by 8 bases and J by 4 bases, with 8 bases of the junction left unmatched. The CDR3 bases are TGCAGCCTGACCACGGGACTAGCAGAGACCCAGTACTTC. Protein: CSLTTGLAETQYF.

The chain is built from TRBV29-1 and TRBJ1-3; D remains unclear. Per germline, CDR1 SQVTM and CDR2 ANQGSEA. The length of the CDR3 is 13 residues. V was clipped by 4 bases and J by 0 bases, with 7 bases between them. The chain's CDR3 is CSVAGNSGNTIYF. The CDR3 nucleotides read TGCAGCGTTGCAGGCAACTCTGGAAACACCATATATTTT.

The CDR3 sequence is CASSLVELADSTDTQYF. The CDR3 region has the DNA TGCGCCAGCAGCTTGGTTGAGCTAGCGGATAGCACAGATACGCAGTATTTT. V gene TRBV5-1 combines with J gene TRBJ2-3; TRBD2 agrees at 7 bases. The V gene end was trimmed by 0 bases and the J gene end by 0 bases; junction bases not matched to a gene: 7. Germline V gives CDR1 SGHRS, CDR2 YFSETQ. This CDR3 has 17 amino acids.

This sequence joins TRBV4-2 and TRBJ2-1; the match to TRBD2 covers 7 bases. The V segment lost 1 base and the J segment 5 bases; nucleotides outside the gene matches: 8. The germline V gene encodes CDR1 LGHNA and CDR2 YNFKEQ. This CDR3 spans 16 amino acids. In DNA, the CDR3 is TGTGCCAGCAGCCAAGCGGCGGGAGACCGAGACAATGAGCAGTTCTTC. It yields the protein CASSQAAGDRDNEQFF.

The chain has TRBV11-2 and TRBJ2-2; D not resolved. Per germline, CDR1 SGHAT and CDR2 FQNNGV. Trimming shortened V by 5 bases and J by 3 bases, and 10 bases separated the two germline ends. The length of the CDR3 is 14 residues. The CDR3 DNA is TGTGCCAGCAGCCCCGAAGGGCACACCGGGGAGCTGTTTTTT. It encodes CASSPEGHTGELFF.

The chain joins TRBV5-4 to TRBJ1-3; D gene uncertain. The length of the CDR3 is 11 residues. CDR1 is SGHNT, CDR2 YYREEE, per germline (reference sequence). Deletions cut 2 bases from V and 14 bases from J, with 11 bases between. The CDR3 sequence is CASSFPATLYF. CDR3 coding DNA: TGTGCCAGCAGCTTCCCGGCGACCTTATATTTT.

The CDR3 spells CASSHRDSYEQYF. CDR3 DNA: TGCGCCAGCAGCCACAGGGATTCCTACGAGCAGTACTTC. This chain connects TRBV4-1 to TRBJ2-7; weak D call: TRBD1 (5 bases). Germline CDR1 is MGHRA and CDR2 is YSYEKL. The CDR3 has 13 amino acids. Deletions cut 3 bases from V and 1 base from J, with 7 bases between.

This chain joins TRBV2 and TRBJ2-4; D gene uncertain. Trimming shortened V by 0 bases and J by 0 bases, and 9 bases separated the two germline ends. Germline CDR1 reads SNHLY; CDR2 reads FYNNEI. The CDR3 length is 16 residues. The CDR3 sequence is CASSEALALAKNIQYF. CDR3 sequence (DNA): TGTGCCAGCAGTGAAGCGCTTGCCCTAGCCAAAAACATTCAGTACTTC. Together with reference TRBV2 and TRBJ2-4, the CDR3 gives the full variable domain: EPEVTQTPSHQVTQMGQEVILRCVPISNHLYFYWYRQILGQKVEFLVSFYNNEISEKSEIFDDQFSVERPDGSNFTLKIRSTKLEDSAMYFCASSEALALAKNIQYFGAGTRLSVL.

This clone was seen a single time. The chain couples TRBV28 to TRBJ1-4; no clear D gene. The V end was cut by 5 bases, the J end by 7 bases, with 20 bases between. The CDR3 length is 16 residues. Germline CDR1 reads MDHEN; CDR2 reads SYDVKM. The DNA for the CDR3 is TGTGCCAGCAGTACGCGCGGACCCTCGCGAGGTGAAAAACTGTTTTTT. Protein: CASSTRGPSRGEKLFF. Full variable domain (rest looked up from reference TRBV28 and TRBJ1-4): DVKVTQSSRYLVKRTGEKVFLECVQDMDHENMFWYRQDPGLGLRLIYFSYDVKMKEKGDIPEGYSVSREKKERFSLILESASTNQTSMYLCASSTRGPSRGEKLFFGSGTQLSVL.

This clone was counted between two and nine times. V and J are TRBV30 and TRBJ1-4, with D hard to call. The ends were cut back, 2 bases at V and 8 bases at J, with 6 bases in the middle. The CDR3 contains 11 residues. The germline V gene encodes CDR1 GTSNPN and CDR2 SVGIG (reference sequence). DNA of the CDR3: TGTGCCTGGAGTCGCGGGGAAAAACTGTTTTTT. It translates to CAWSRGEKLFF.

This clone has a handful of counts. Different DNA sequences within this sample yield the same CDR3. The chain joins TRBV5-1 to TRBJ2-1; the match to TRBD2 covers 13 bases. CDR1 and CDR2 (germline): SGHRS, YFSETQ. The CDR3 length is 15 residues. Unmatched junction bases numbered 7, after V lost 4 bases and J lost 9 bases. CDR3 sequence reads: CASSPGLAGVGEQFF. CDR3 bases: TGCGCCAGCAGCCCAGGACTAGCGGGAGTGGGTGAGCAGTTCTTC.

The rearrangement uses TRBV13 and TRBJ2-7; D remains unclear. Germline V CDR1 and CDR2: PRHDT, FYEKMQ (reference sequence). The CDR3 runs to 13 residues. CDR3 protein: CASSLGASSEQYV. The CDR3 bases are TGTGCCAGCAGCTTAGGAGCCTCCTCCGAGCAGTACGTC.

The V call is TRBV30, the J call TRBJ1-2, with a possible D match to TRBD1 (5 bases). Trimming left V 4 bases short and J 7 bases short, with 19 bases between. Germline lookup yields CDR1 GTSNPN and CDR2 SVGIG (reference sequence). This CDR3 is built from 14 residues. This CDR3 is CAWTKGRGIGGYTF. In DNA form, the CDR3 reads TGTGCCTGGACCAAAGGAAGGGGTATCGGTGGCTACACCTTC.

CDR3 DNA sequence: TGCGCCAGCAGCCGGGCATCCACAGATACGCAGTATTTT. Its protein product is CASSRASTDTQYF. The genes are TRBV5-1 and TRBJ2-3; D is uncertain. The CDR3 is made up of 13 amino acids. CDR1 SGHRS and CDR2 YFSETQ come from the germline V gene. The ends were cut back, 4 bases at V and 2 bases at J, with 8 bases in the middle. The variable domain in full, with the rest retrieved from reference TRBV5-1 and TRBJ2-3, is KAGVTQTPRYLIKTRGQQVTLSCSPISGHRSVSWYQQTPGQGLQFLFEYFSETQRNKGNFPGRFSGRQFSNSRSEMNVSTLELGDSALYLCASSRASTDTQYFGPGTRLTVL.

The rearrangement links TRBV5-8 to TRBJ2-5, with 9 bases fitting TRBD1. The V gene's germline CDR1 is SGHTS and CDR2 YDEGEE. The trim removed 3 bases at V and 5 bases at J, leaving 8 bases unmatched. The CDR3 has 15 amino acids. DNA for the CDR3: TGTGCCAGCAGCTCAACGGCCGGGACAGGGGAGACCCAGTACTTC. As protein: CASSSTAGTGETQYF.

The chain joins TRBV19 to TRBJ1-1; unclear D gene. V dropped 5 bases and J dropped 4 bases, with 8 bases sitting between them. Germline CDR1 LNHDA, CDR2 SQIVND (reference sequence). This CDR3 has 12 amino acids. The CDR3 here is CASSDLGTEAFF. DNA of the CDR3: TGTGCCAGTAGTGACCTGGGCACTGAAGCTTTCTTT.

The rearrangement uses TRBV15 and TRBJ1-5; D call uncertain. The germline V and J ends were trimmed by 8 bases and 4 bases, with 9 bases remaining between them. Germline V gene sequence: CDR1 LNHNV, CDR2 YYDKDF (reference sequence). The CDR3 has 12 residues. The DNA for the CDR3 is TGTGCCACCCAGAAGGGAAATCAGCCCCAGCATTTT. Protein product: CATQKGNQPQHF.

CDR3 sequence: CASSLVVPHGYNEQFF. The CDR3 DNA follows: TGTGCCAGCAGCTTAGTCGTTCCGCACGGATACAATGAGCAGTTCTTC. This chain links TRBV7-6 with TRBJ2-1; D gene ambiguous. This CDR3 comprises 16 residues. Trimming removed 1 base from V and 4 bases from J, with 14 bases in between. Germline CDR1 and CDR2: SGHVS and FNYEAQ.

The chain joins TRBV5-4 to TRBJ2-7; D not certain. Deletions cut 0 bases from V and 3 bases from J, with 10 bases between. Per the germline V gene, CDR1 is SGHNT and CDR2 is YYREEE (reference sequence). This CDR3 is built from 14 residues. The CDR3 DNA sequence: TGTGCCAGCAGCTTGGGGACCTACAGCTACGAGCAGTACTTC. It translates to CASSLGTYSYEQYF.

The V gene is TRBV28, the J gene TRBJ1-4; no definite D call. Looked up from germline, CDR1 is MDHEN and CDR2 is SYDVKM. This CDR3 is 12 amino acids long. The V end was cut by 6 bases, the J end by 5 bases, with 7 bases between. The CDR3 DNA is TGTGCCAGCAGACAGAGGAATGAAAAACTGTTTTTT. The encoded protein is CASRQRNEKLFF.

The chain has TRBV6-1 and TRBJ2-3; D may be TRBD2 (6 bases). The CDR3 is 13 amino acids. Germline assignment: CDR1 MNHNS and CDR2 SASEGT. V was shortened by 7 bases and J by 5 bases, with 13 bases between the two germline ends. This chain's CDR3 is CASNRWGEDTQYF. The CDR3 coding sequence is TGTGCCAGCAATAGGTGGGGGGAAGATACGCAGTATTTT.

The chain has TRBV5-1 and TRBJ2-1; 9 nucleotides match TRBD2. Germline lookup yields CDR1 SGHRS and CDR2 YFSETQ. The CDR3 totals 15 residues. Unmatched junction bases numbered 2, after V lost 4 bases and J lost 0 bases. The CDR3 DNA reads TGCGCCAGCAGCCGTAGCGGGAGCTCCTACAATGAGCAGTTCTTC. As protein: CASSRSGSSYNEQFF.

Written as DNA, the CDR3 is TGTGCCAGCAGCCCGACGGTTGGCTCCTACAATGAGCAGTTCTTC. Translation: CASSPTVGSYNEQFF. The chain carries TRBV6-5 and TRBJ2-1; no reliable D call. The CDR3 runs to 15 residues. Trimming shortened V by 6 bases and J by 0 bases, and 12 bases separated the two germline ends. Germline CDR1 MNHEY, CDR2 SVGAGI.

The chain carries TRBV27 and TRBJ2-7, with 7 bases that match TRBD2. CDR1 MNHEY and CDR2 SMNVEV come from the germline V gene (reference sequence). The CDR3 contains 14 residues. J was trimmed by 2 bases and V by 5 bases; bases with no gene match: 6. The CDR3 loop is CASSPGLVTYEQYF. CDR3 in DNA: TGTGCCAGCAGTCCCGGACTAGTCACCTACGAGCAGTACTTC.